The present entry profiles one T cell receptor beta chain with its context. These data belong to a study of metastatic and nonmetastatic thyroid tumors. Background on the study: Blood and tumor or nodule tissue repertoires from malignant and benign thyroid patients were compared.

In the original workflow: Using the CDR3 differences seen across clinicopathological groups, the authors built a distant-metastasis classifier for papillary thyroid cancer, which was meant to discriminate distant-metastatic patients. TCRdb re-called clones from the PCR reads using MiXCR. None of the V and J calls come from the authors' own analysis; TCRdb made them. The sample consists of more than 20,000 clones, 36% of them appearing once. The CDR3 spans 11 residues. V lost 3 bases and J 11 bases, leaving 5 bases between the germline ends. The germline CDR1 and CDR2 sequences are SGHTA and FQGNSA. No patient received treatment before thyroid surgery.

The sequencing input was blood. This TCR was sampled from a male donor with papillary thyroid cancer or a benign thyroid nodule (not recorded which). Some clones in this sample may be carry-over from other donors' samples. The chain carries TRBV7-2 and TRBJ1-6; D is unclear. For the CDR3, the DNA is TGTGCCAGCAGCTTTGGGACACCCCTCCACTTT. Protein sequence: CASSFGTPLHF.